Shown below are 26 T cell receptor beta chains from a single sample sequenced in a study of blood T cell repertoires in COVID-19. The repertoire was sequenced with immunoSEQ multiplex PCR; TCRdb's copy has only in-frame clones and lacks some. The table shows around 200,000 clones, with 60% to 85% occurring only once. Input material: peripheral blood. All receptors come from a woman in her 70s with acute or convalescent COVID-19.

This chain uses TRBV7-7 with TRBJ2-7; TRBD2 agrees at 8 bases. V was pared by 5 bases and J by 0 bases, with 6 bases of the junction left unmatched. The CDR3 sequence is 15 residues long. Germline V gene sequence: CDR1 SSHAT, CDR2 FNYEAQ (reference sequence). The CDR3 sequence: CASSLLAGNSYEQYF. The CDR3 DNA follows: TGTGCCAGCAGCCTTCTAGCGGGTAACTCCTACGAGCAGTACTTC. The variable domain in full, with the rest retrieved from reference TRBV7-7 and TRBJ2-7, is GAGVSQSPRYKVTKRGQDVTLRCDPISSHATLYWYQQALGQGPEFLTYFNYEAQPDKSGLPSDRFSAERPEGSISTLTIQRTEQRDSAMYRCASSLLAGNSYEQYFGPGTRLTVT.

The chain carries TRBV6-6 and TRBJ2-1, with 7 nucleotides matching TRBD2. The germline gives CDR1 MNHNY, CDR2 SVGAGI (reference sequence). The CDR3 consists of 15 residues. The V and J ends lost 5 bases and 5 bases, in that order; junction bases with no gene match: 9. This CDR3 reads CASSGVGGGNNEQFF. The DNA for the CDR3 is TGTGCCAGCAGTGGGGTTGGGGGAGGGAACAATGAGCAGTTCTTC.

The chain links TRBV6-1 to TRBJ1-2, with TRBD1 matching over 8 bases. The CDR3 contains 16 residues. Germline values: CDR1 MNHNS, CDR2 SASEGT. Trimming took 0 bases from V and 4 from J; bases not matched to a gene: 7. This CDR3 is CASSEALSQGAYGYTF. The CDR3 DNA follows: TGTGCCAGCAGTGAAGCGCTTAGTCAGGGGGCCTATGGCTACACCTTC.

This clone was recorded many times. The genes are TRBV6-5 and TRBJ1-2; 9 positions match TRBD1. The CDR3 runs to 14 residues. The V gene end was trimmed by 7 bases and the J gene end by 8 bases; junction bases not matched to a gene: 11. Germline CDR1 is MNHEY and CDR2 is SVGAGI. For the CDR3, the DNA is TGTGCCAGCAAGGGGACAGGGAGATCGCAGGGCTACACCTTC. Translation: CASKGTGRSQGYTF.

The DNA for the CDR3 is TGCGCCAGCAGCATAGGGGGCGACGGCACTGAAGCTTTCTTT. Translation: CASSIGGDGTEAFF. The J gene is TRBJ1-1, the V gene TRBV5-1; 7 bases are shared with TRBD1. Germline lookup yields CDR1 SGHRS and CDR2 YFSETQ. With V trimmed by 4 bases and J by 4 bases, 7 bases remained unmatched. CDR3 size: 14 residues.

This chain connects TRBV28 to TRBJ1-4, with a weak D call TRBD1 (6 bases). The CDR3 length is 15 residues. Germline CDR1 MDHEN, CDR2 SYDVKM. Trimming took off 5 bases at V and 3 bases at J, with 13 bases between the two ends. The CDR3 region is CASSPAGAANEKLFF. CDR3 bases: TGTGCCAGCAGTCCCGCGGGGGCTGCTAATGAAAAACTGTTTTTT.

The J gene is TRBJ1-4, the V gene TRBV5-1, with 10 nucleotides matching TRBD1. The CDR3 consists of 15 residues. V shed 1 base, J shed 6 bases, and the junction held 3 bases outside the gene matches. The germline V gene encodes CDR1 SGHRS and CDR2 YFSETQ. The CDR3 sequence is CASSLLGTGDEKLFF. The DNA of the CDR3 is TGCGCCAGCAGCTTGCTGGGGACAGGGGATGAAAAACTGTTTTTT.

The chain couples TRBV9 to TRBJ1-2; a weak D match, TRBD1 (5 bases). The V end lost 0 bases, the J end lost 6 bases, and 12 bases lay between the germline ends. The CDR3 has 14 amino acids. Germline values: CDR1 SGDLS, CDR2 YYNGEE. DNA for the CDR3: TGTGCCAGCAGCGTAGCCGCCAGGGCGGATGGCTACACCTTC. This codes for CASSVAARADGYTF. The full variable domain, in which reference TRBV9 and TRBJ1-2 provide the parts outside the CDR3, is DSGVTQTPKHLITATGQRVTLRCSPRSGDLSVYWYQQSLDQGLQFLIQYYNGEERAKGNILERFSAQQFPDLHSELNLSSLELGDSALYFCASSVAARADGYTFGSGTRLTVV.

The gene calls are TRBV5-1 and TRBJ1-1; maybe TRBD1 (5 bases). V lost 6 bases to trimming and J lost 0 bases, with 12 bases between them. The CDR3 has 14 residues. The germline gives CDR1 SGHRS, CDR2 YFSETQ. The CDR3 region has the DNA TGCGCCAGCACCCTGGGGGGGGTGAACACTGAAGCTTTCTTT. Translation: CASTLGGVNTEAFF.

This clone was found a few times. The chain is built from TRBV5-1 and TRBJ1-3; D ambiguous. V was clipped by 3 bases and J by 0 bases, with 13 bases between them. The germline V gene has CDR1 SGHRS and CDR2 YFSETQ. The CDR3 consists of 16 residues. As DNA, the CDR3 is TGCGCCAGCAGCTCGGACCGAGGACTCTCTGGAAACACCATATATTTT. Its translation is CASSSDRGLSGNTIYF.

This clone was picked up one time. The chain carries TRBV2 and TRBJ2-3; a weak D match, TRBD2 (6 bases). The length of the CDR3 is 14 residues. Germline CDR1 and CDR2: SNHLY and FYNNEI. Trimming took 4 bases from V and 2 from J, leaving 10 bases between them. CDR3 nucleotides: TGTGCCAGCAGTGTGCGGGGCCCCACAGATACGCAGTATTTT. Its translation: CASSVRGPTDTQYF.

The genes are TRBV2 and TRBJ2-5; a weak D match, TRBD2 (5 bases). The V gene lost 6 bases and the J gene lost 5 bases, with 13 bases spanning the gap. Germline V gene data show CDR1 as SNHLY and CDR2 as FYNNEI. The CDR3 is 13 amino acids. CDR3 DNA sequence: TGTGCCAGCAGGGACGGGGTCCTCGAGACCCAGTACTTC. This translates into CASRDGVLETQYF.

This clone was detected a few times. The rearrangement uses TRBV15 and TRBJ2-5; weak D call: TRBD2 (6 bases). There are 16 residues in the CDR3. Looked up from germline, CDR1 is LNHNV and CDR2 is YYDKDF (reference sequence). V lost 1 base and J lost 5, with 17 bases in between. This CDR3 reads CATSRVFSEGLETQYF. The CDR3 DNA reads TGTGCCACCAGCAGAGTGTTTTCGGAGGGGTTGGAGACCCAGTACTTC. The complete variable domain, with remaining parts taken from reference TRBV15 and TRBJ2-5, reads DAMVIQNPRYQVTQFGKPVTLSCSQTLNHNVMYWYQQKSSQAPKLLFHYYDKDFNNEADTPDNFQSRRPNTSFCFLDIRSPGLGDTAMYLCATSRVFSEGLETQYFGPGTRLLVL.

The chain is built from TRBV6-1 and TRBJ1-4, with no clear D. The V and J ends lost 3 bases and 5 bases respectively, with 7 bases between them. This CDR3 is built from 13 residues. The germline V gene has CDR1 MNHNS and CDR2 SASEGT. The CDR3 bases are TGTGCCAGCAGTGAGGTCCAGAATGAAAAACTGTTTTTT. The encoded protein is CASSEVQNEKLFF.

V gene TRBV3-1 (or the pseudogene TRBV3-2) combines with J gene TRBJ1-1; D remains unclear. From germline, CDR1 is LGHDT and CDR2 YNNKEL (reference sequence). V was pared by 4 bases and J by 1 base, with 10 bases between. This CDR3 region has 14 residues. The CDR3 DNA sequence: TGTGCCAGCAGCCCCCCCTCAGGGAACACTGAAGCTTTCTTT. Residues: CASSPPSGNTEAFF.

The rearrangement links TRBV18 to TRBJ2-1; D gene ambiguous. The CDR3 contains 16 residues. Germline values: CDR1 KGHSH, CDR2 LQKENI. With 1 base removed from V and 0 bases from J, the gap between germline ends came to 10 bases. This CDR3 is CASSPQSKSSYNEQFF. CDR3 sequence (DNA): TGTGCCAGCTCACCACAATCCAAGAGCTCCTACAATGAGCAGTTCTTC.

The chain employs TRBV7-2 and TRBJ2-1, with 10 bases aligning to TRBD2. This CDR3 has 18 residues. J gave up 2 bases and V 1 base, and 8 bases lay outside the gene matches. Germline CDR1 SGHTA, CDR2 FQGNSA. CDR3 in amino acids: CASSLGASGSLTYNEQFF. In nucleotides, the CDR3 is TGTGCCAGCAGCTTAGGGGCTAGCGGGAGCCTAACCTACAATGAGCAGTTCTTC.

The CDR3 sequence is CASTPGTYEQYF. The CDR3 DNA is TGTGCCAGCACCCCAGGGACCTACGAGCAGTACTTC. The chain couples TRBV28 to TRBJ2-7, with D maybe TRBD1 (5 bases). The germline CDR1 and CDR2 sequences are MDHEN and SYDVKM. The CDR3 is made up of 12 amino acids. Trimming stripped 7 bases from V and 2 bases from J, with 9 bases between.

This chain joins TRBV5-4 and TRBJ1-2, with 7 bases matching TRBD1. CDR1 and CDR2 (germline): SGHNT, YYREEE (reference sequence). Trimming cost V 0 bases and J 4 bases; bases outside gene matches: 0. The CDR3 loop spans 13 amino acids. The CDR3 here is CASSLEGAYGYTF. The CDR3 DNA reads as TGTGCCAGCAGCTTGGAGGGGGCCTATGGCTACACCTTC.

This clone was observed at least ten times. The chain couples TRBV7-9 to TRBJ2-2; D possibly corresponds to TRBD2 (5 bases). The V and J ends lost 5 bases and 2 bases respectively, with 12 bases between them. CDR1 and CDR2 from the germline V gene are SEHNR and FQNEAQ (reference sequence). The CDR3 contains 15 residues. The CDR3, as DNA: TGTGCCAGCAGCCCCCATGGAGGAAACACCGGGGAGCTGTTTTTT. Protein sequence: CASSPHGGNTGELFF.

The chain has TRBV7-3 and TRBJ2-7, with 12 positions matching TRBD2. Unmatched junction bases numbered 3, after V lost 5 bases and J lost 7 bases. The CDR3 is 13 amino acids. Germline values: CDR1 SGHTA, CDR2 FQGTGA. CDR3 nucleotides: TGTGCCAGCAGCCCCGGACTAGCGGGAGAGCAGTACTTC. This sequence encodes CASSPGLAGEQYF.

This clone showed up just a few times. The V gene is TRBV27, the J gene TRBJ1-1; D is possibly TRBD1 (5 bases). The CDR3 sequence is 14 residues long. CDR1 and CDR2 from the germline V gene are MNHEY and SMNVEV (reference sequence). Trimming removed 2 bases at V and 3 bases at J, with 10 bases between. The CDR3 is CASSLGGVHTEAFF. CDR3 DNA: TGTGCCAGCAGTTTAGGGGGGGTGCACACTGAAGCTTTCTTT.

This clone has only a few counts. The chain has TRBV18 and TRBJ1-6; 10 bases align to TRBD1. V was pared by 4 bases and J by 4 bases, with 7 bases of the junction left unmatched. The germline V gene encodes CDR1 KGHSH and CDR2 LQKENI. This CDR3 comprises 17 residues. In nucleotides, the CDR3 is TGTGCCAGCTCACTGACAGGGGGCGGAACGTATAATTCACCCCTCCACTTT. Translating it yields CASSLTGGGTYNSPLHF.

V gene TRBV19 combines with J gene TRBJ2-3; maybe TRBD1 (5 bases). V lost 3 bases to trimming and J lost 5 bases, with 12 bases between them. The CDR3 loop spans 14 amino acids. CDR1 is LNHDA, CDR2 SQIVND, per germline (reference sequence). The CDR3 nucleotides read TGTGCCAGTAGTATCGGAAGGGGCCGAGATACGCAGTATTTT. This translates into CASSIGRGRDTQYF.

V is TRBV28 and J is TRBJ2-5, with 8 bases lining up with TRBD1. Looked up from germline, CDR1 is MDHEN and CDR2 is SYDVKM. The ends lost 2 bases at V and 2 bases at J; junction bases unmatched: 4. The CDR3 contains 15 residues. The CDR3 DNA follows: TGTGCCAGCAGTTTACAGGGGGCTGGGCAAGAGACCCAGTACTTC. It yields the protein CASSLQGAGQETQYF.

This clone was seen more than once but under ten times. The chain couples TRBV10-3 to TRBJ2-1; a possible D gene is TRBD2 (6 bases). Per the germline V gene, CDR1 is ENHRY and CDR2 is SYGVKD. The CDR3 sequence is 15 residues long. The germline V and J ends were trimmed by 4 bases and 3 bases, with 13 bases remaining between them. The CDR3 nucleotides read TGTGCCATCAGTGGTGGGGACTTCCACTACAATGAGCAGTTCTTC. This codes for CAISGGDFHYNEQFF.